This T cell receptor (beta chain) was identified in a study of regulatory T cells in long-lasting Graves disease. Turning to the study itself: Graves' patients with a new diagnosis had received antithyroid drugs under 3 months.

The table lists this clonotype with many counts. The antigen is undetermined. Time point here: newly diagnosed GD, antithyroid drugs for less than 3 months. Following extraction of RNA from PBMCs, that RNA was used to make the TCR library. Peripheral blood, at roughly 8.4 milliliters, went into EDTA tubes. iRepertoire HTBI primers and Arm-PCR of CDR3 regions built TCR beta libraries. TCRdb reanalysed the multiplex PCR reads using MiXCR and keeps one entry per CDR3 protein. The sample carries about 430,000 distinct CDR3 sequences, approximately 15% recorded once. Germline lookup yields CDR1 SNHLY and CDR2 FYNNEI. The CDR3 has 14 residues. V lost 5 bases and J 1 base, leaving 9 bases between the germline ends. General study points: Persistent Graves' patients showed less TCR diversity than newly diagnosed patients showed.

These sequences were also reported in another study, on T cells in Graves' hyperthyroidism and ophthalmopathy. Turning to that study: Using the HTBI primer set, a first-round RT-PCR was run on the TCR CDR3.

The chain has TRBV2 and TRBJ1-3; no definite D call. The sample was peripheral blood mononuclear cells (PBMCs), taken at new diagnosis, from a patient treated with antithyroid drugs. This sequence originates from a woman in her thirties or forties with Graves disease. CDR3 sequence (DNA): TGTGCCAGCAGTACCGACATATCTGGAAACACCATATATTTT. This codes for CASSTDISGNTIYF.